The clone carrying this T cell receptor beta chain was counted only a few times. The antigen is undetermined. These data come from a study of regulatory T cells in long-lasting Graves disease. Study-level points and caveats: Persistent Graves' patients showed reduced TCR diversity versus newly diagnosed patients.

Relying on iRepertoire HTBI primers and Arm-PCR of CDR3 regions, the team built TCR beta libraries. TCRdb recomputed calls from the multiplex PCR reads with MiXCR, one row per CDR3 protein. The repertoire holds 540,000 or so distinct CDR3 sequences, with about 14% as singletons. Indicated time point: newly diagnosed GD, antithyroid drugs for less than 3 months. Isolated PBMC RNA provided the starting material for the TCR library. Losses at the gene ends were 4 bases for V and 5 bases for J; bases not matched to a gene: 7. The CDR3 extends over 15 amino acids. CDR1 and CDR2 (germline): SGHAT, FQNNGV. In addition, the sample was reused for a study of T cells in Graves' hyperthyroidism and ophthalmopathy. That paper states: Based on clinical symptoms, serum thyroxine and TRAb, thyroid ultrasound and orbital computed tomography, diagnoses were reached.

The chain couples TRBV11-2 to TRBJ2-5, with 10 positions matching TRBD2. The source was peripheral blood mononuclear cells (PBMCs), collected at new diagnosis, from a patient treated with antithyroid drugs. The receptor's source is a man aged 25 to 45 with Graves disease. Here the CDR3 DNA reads TGTGCCAGCAGCTCCCTAGCGGGAGTTTGGGAGACCCAGTACTTC. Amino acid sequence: CASSSLAGVWETQYF.